The 5 T cell receptor beta chains below come from one sample, sequenced in a study of T cells in Graves' hyperthyroidism and ophthalmopathy. TCR beta CDR3 region amplification was performed from RNA transcripts. RT-PCR in the first round (using the HTBI primer set) targeted the TCR CDR3. One entry per CDR3 protein results from TCRdb running MiXCR on the multiplex PCR reads. The repertoire holds approximately 620,000 distinct CDR3 sequences, about 15% seen once, with roughly 6.2% in the top ten. Sequenced sample: blood. The origin of the receptors is a woman in her thirties with Graves' hyperthyroidism that later progressed to Graves' ophthalmopathy.

The V and J genes are TRBV6-1 and TRBJ2-7; D could derive from TRBD1 or TRBD2 (5 bases each). This CDR3 spans 14 amino acids. The V end was cut by 5 bases, the J end by 3 bases, with 14 bases between. Germline V lookup: CDR1 MNHNS, CDR2 SASEGT. CDR3 residues: CASSNPGRNYEQYF. CDR3 coding DNA: TGTGCCAGCAGTAATCCGGGACGGAACTACGAGCAGTACTTC.

This chain connects TRBV5-1 to TRBJ2-1; D might be TRBD2 (5 bases). V was pared by 2 bases and J by 12 bases, with 12 bases between. Germline V CDR1 and CDR2: SGHRS, YFSETQ. The CDR3 sequence is 12 residues long. The CDR3 DNA follows: TGCGCCAGCAGCTTCGAGGGATACGGGCAGTTCTTC. Amino acids: CASSFEGYGQFF.

This clonotype was counted ten times or more. This chain connects TRBV27 to TRBJ2-3; D is undetermined. The V end lost 5 bases, the J end lost 0 bases, and 12 bases lay between the germline ends. In germline, CDR1 is MNHEY, CDR2 SMNVEV (reference sequence). The length of the CDR3 is 15 residues. In DNA form, the CDR3 reads TGTGCCAGCAGTCCGGGCGGAAGTAGCACAGATACGCAGTATTTT. Translated: CASSPGGSSTDTQYF.

CDR3 sequence reads: CASSRTLAGEDGTQYF. In nucleotides, the CDR3 is TGTGCCAGCAGCCGGACACTAGCGGGAGAGGACGGGACCCAGTACTTC. This chain uses TRBV7-2 with TRBJ2-5, with 11 bases lining up with TRBD2. The V gene's germline CDR1 is SGHTA and CDR2 FQGNSA. The CDR3 loop spans 16 amino acids. Trimming cost V 5 bases and J 7 bases; bases outside gene matches: 12.

The chain couples TRBV6-2 or TRBV6-3 to TRBJ2-3; 9 bases agree with TRBD2. The germline V gene encodes CDR1 MNHEY and CDR2 SVGEGT. The V and J ends lost 8 bases and 2 bases, in that order; junction bases with no gene match: 5. The CDR3 length is 14 residues. The CDR3 DNA follows: TGTGCCAGCCTAGCGGGATCTTCCACAGATACGCAGTATTTT. It encodes CASLAGSSTDTQYF.